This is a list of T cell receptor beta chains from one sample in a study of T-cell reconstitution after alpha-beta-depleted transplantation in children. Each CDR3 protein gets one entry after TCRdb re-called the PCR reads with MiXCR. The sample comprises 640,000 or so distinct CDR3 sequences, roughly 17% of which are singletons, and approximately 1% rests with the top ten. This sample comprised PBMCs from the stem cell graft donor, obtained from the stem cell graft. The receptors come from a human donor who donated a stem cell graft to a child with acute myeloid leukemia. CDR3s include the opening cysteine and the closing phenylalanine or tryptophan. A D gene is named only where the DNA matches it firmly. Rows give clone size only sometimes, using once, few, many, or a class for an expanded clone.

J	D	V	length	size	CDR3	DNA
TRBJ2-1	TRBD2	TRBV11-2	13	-	CASSRGGAGEQLF	TGTGCCAGCAGCCGGGGGGGGGCCGGTGAGCAGCTCTTC
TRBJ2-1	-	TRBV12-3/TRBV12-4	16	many	CASSFKGGYFYNEQFF	TGTGCCAGCAGTTTTAAGGGCGGATACTTCTACAATGAGCAGTTCTTC
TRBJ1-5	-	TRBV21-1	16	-	CANSRAGKRARQPQHF	TGTGCCAACTCGAGGGCAGGGAAGAGGGCGCGTCAGCCCCAGCATTTT
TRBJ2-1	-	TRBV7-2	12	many	CASSRPGNEQFF	TGTGCCAGCAGTCGTCCGGGCAATGAGCAGTTCTTC
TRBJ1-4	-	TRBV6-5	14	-	CASSYGESNEKLFF	TGTGCCAGCAGTTACGGAGAATCTAATGAAAAACTGTTTTTT
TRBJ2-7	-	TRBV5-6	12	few	CASAQDSYEQYF	TGTGCCAGCGCTCAGGACAGCTACGAGCAGTACTTC
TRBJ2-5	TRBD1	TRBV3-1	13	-	CASSQGQGANQYF	TGTGCCAGCAGCCAAGGACAGGGGGCGAACCAGTACTTC
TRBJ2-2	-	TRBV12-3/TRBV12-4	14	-	CASNSPRVVGELFF	TGTGCCAGCAACTCCCCGAGGGTTGTGGGGGAGCTGTTTTTT
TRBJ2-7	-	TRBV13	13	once	CASSSGTLGEQYF	TGTGCCAGCAGCTCGGGGACTCTGGGCGAGCAGTACTTC
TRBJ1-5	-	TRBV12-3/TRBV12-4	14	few	CASRNDVSNQPQHF	TGTGCCAGCAGAAATGATGTGAGCAATCAGCCCCAGCATTTT
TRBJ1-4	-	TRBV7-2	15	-	CASSLYGGLNEKLFF	TGTGCCAGCAGCTTATATGGGGGCCTGAATGAAAAACTGTTTTTT
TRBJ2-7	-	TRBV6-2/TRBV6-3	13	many	CASSFGEPYEQYF	TGTGCCAGCAGTTTCGGGGAGCCCTACGAGCAGTACTTC
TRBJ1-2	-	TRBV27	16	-	CASSLTGQDINYGYTF	TGTGCCAGCAGTTTAACAGGACAAGACATTAACTATGGCTACACCTTC
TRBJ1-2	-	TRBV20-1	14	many	CSARDRRSLDGYTF	TGCAGTGCTAGAGATCGCAGGAGTTTGGATGGCTACACCTTC
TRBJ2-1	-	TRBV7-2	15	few	CASRKSTGSYNEQFF	TGTGCCAGCAGGAAGTCCACGGGCAGCTACAATGAGCAGTTCTTC
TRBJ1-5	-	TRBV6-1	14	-	CASSEHTGGQPQHF	TGTGCCAGCAGTGAACATACAGGAGGCCAGCCCCAGCATTTT
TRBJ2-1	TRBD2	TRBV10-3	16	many	CASRTSGDAGYNEQFF	TGTGCCTCAAGGACTAGCGGGGACGCCGGGTACAATGAGCAGTTCTTC
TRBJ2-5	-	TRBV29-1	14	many	CSAAVHLGQETQYF	TGCAGCGCCGCGGTCCACCTTGGCCAAGAGACCCAGTACTTC
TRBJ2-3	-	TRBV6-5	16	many	CASSSPSGGSTDTQYF	TGTGCCAGCAGTTCCCCTAGTGGGGGGAGCACAGATACGCAGTATTTT
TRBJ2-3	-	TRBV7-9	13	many	CASSLFSTDTQYF	TGTGCCAGCAGCTTATTCAGCACAGATACGCAGTATTTT
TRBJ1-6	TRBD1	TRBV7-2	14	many	CASRPGTANSPLHF	TGTGCCAGCAGGCCCGGGACAGCGAATTCACCCCTCCACTTT
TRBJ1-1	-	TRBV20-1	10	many	CSPVRGEAFF	TGCAGTCCGGTGAGAGGTGAAGCTTTCTTT
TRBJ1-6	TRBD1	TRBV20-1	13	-	CSAMDRARSPLHF	TGCAGTGCTATGGACAGGGCCCGATCACCCCTCCACTTT
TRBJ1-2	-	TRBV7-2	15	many	CASSLAGEATYGYTF	TGTGCCAGCAGCTTAGCGGGGGAGGCGACTTATGGCTACACCTTC
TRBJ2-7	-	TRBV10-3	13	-	CAISDQEIYEQYF	TGTGCCATCAGTGACCAGGAAATCTACGAGCAGTACTTC
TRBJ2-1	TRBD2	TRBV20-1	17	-	CSASPPGGGAGYNEQFF	TGCAGTGCTAGCCCTCCCGGCGGGGGGGCGGGGTACAATGAGCAGTTCTTC